One sample yielded the 7 T cell receptor beta chains listed below, sequenced in a study of identical twins. TCRdb processed the 5' RACE reads anew with MiXCR; each CDR3 protein has one entry. The sample records hundreds of thousands of distinct CDR3 sequences, around 8.6% being singletons. These data are also associated with another study on yellow fever vaccine responses in identical twins.

The source material was PBMCs. The receptors stem from a woman between 18 and 30 years old in good health.

This rearrangement joins TRBV6-1 to TRBJ2-3, with D tentatively TRBD2 (5 bases). Germline loops: CDR1 MNHNS, CDR2 SASEGT. Trimming removed 6 bases at V and 4 bases at J, with 23 bases between. This CDR3 region has 17 residues. The CDR3 spells CASRAADISRHPDTQYF. The CDR3 DNA follows: TGTGCCAGCAGGGCAGCGGATATTAGTCGTCATCCAGATACGCAGTATTTT.

This clonotype has ten or more counts. The chain links TRBV29-1 to TRBJ2-5; a weak D match, TRBD1 (5 bases). The V end lost 2 bases, the J end lost 4 bases, and 17 bases lay between the germline ends. Germline V gene lookup returns CDR1 SQVTM and CDR2 ANQGSEA. The CDR3 sequence is 15 residues long. CDR3 bases: TGCAGCGTTGAAAGTTTGGGGCTTCAAGGAGAGACCCAGTACTTC. Amino acids: CSVESLGLQGETQYF.

This clonotype was seen at least ten times. The chain employs TRBV4-3 and TRBJ2-2; 12 bases line up with TRBD1. The ends lost 3 bases at V and 5 bases at J; junction bases unmatched: 13. The CDR3 is made up of 19 amino acids. Germline V gives CDR1 LGHNA, CDR2 YSLEER. CDR3 region: CASSQLVPGQGAKTGELFF. The CDR3 DNA reads as TGCGCCAGCAGCCAGCTCGTACCGGGACAGGGGGCTAAAACCGGGGAGCTGTTTTTT.

There are a few counts of this clonotype. The chain uses TRBV3-1 and TRBJ2-3, with 8 bases aligning to TRBD2. Germline values: CDR1 LGHDT, CDR2 YNNKEL (reference sequence). The CDR3 totals 16 residues. The trim removed 0 bases at V and 4 bases at J, leaving 6 bases unmatched. The chain's CDR3 is CASSQESRGRSDTQYF. DNA of the CDR3: TGTGCCAGCAGCCAAGAGTCCCGCGGGAGGTCAGATACGCAGTATTTT.

Concerning this clonotype: A much larger clone differs from this one at a single base, so this may be a read error. The chain couples TRBV4-3 to TRBJ2-5; no reliable D call. Per germline, CDR1 LGHNA and CDR2 YSLEER. CDR3 length equals 13 residues. V was pared by 5 bases and J by 1 base, with 8 bases between. Here the CDR3 DNA reads TGCGCCAGCAGCTTGCAGATCCAAGAGACCCAGTACTTC. Its translation is CASSLQIQETQYF.

This clonotype was seen more than once but under ten times. V gene TRBV15 combines with J gene TRBJ2-7; 9 bases agree with TRBD1. CDR1 and CDR2 from the germline V gene are LNHNV and YYDKDF (reference sequence). The V gene end was trimmed by 0 bases and the J gene end by 2 bases; junction bases not matched to a gene: 2. There are 15 residues in the CDR3. Here the CDR3 reads CATSRERQGAYEQYF. The DNA for the CDR3 is TGTGCCACCAGCAGAGAACGACAGGGGGCCTACGAGCAGTACTTC.

This clonotype was found many times. The rearrangement links TRBV20-1 to TRBJ2-1, with D perhaps matching TRBD1 or TRBD2 (5 bases each). This CDR3 spans 12 amino acids. Germline assignment: CDR1 DFQATT and CDR2 SNEGSKA (reference sequence). The germline V and J ends were trimmed by 3 bases and 14 bases, with 17 bases remaining between them. CDR3 amino acids: CSARGPVGVEFF. CDR3 sequence (DNA): TGCAGTGCTAGGGGACCTGTGGGGGTTGAGTTCTTC.